This TCR beta chain was sequenced during a study of T cell clusters in autoimmune cytopenias. Germline loops: CDR1 SGHDT, CDR2 YYEEEE. This CDR3 is 16 amino acids long. One tube held mixed TRB-A and TRB-B primer pools for touch-down PCR. TCRdb reprocessed the multiplex PCR reads, keeping one entry per CDR3 protein, no DNA. In total, the table holds 9,500 to 15,000 distinct CDR3 sequences. TRB amplification used around 270 ng of peripheral blood genomic DNA. This sample was shared with a second study, whose subject was T cell repertoires in aging, cancer and after chemotherapy. That report adds: Donors were grouped into six age bands spanning 30 or younger through 70 or older. Healthy donors lost TCR diversity with age mainly through richness, cancer patients through richness and evenness.

The TCR originated in a human donor in good health. The sample consisted of peripheral blood. This chain connects TRBV5-6 to TRBJ2-7; TCRdb indicates TRBD2, and absent DNA this call remains unverified. This chain's CDR3 is CASSPSGGLSSYEQYF.